This T cell receptor (beta chain) was recovered during a study of cytomegalovirus exposure and HLA in healthy donors. PCR involved 60 Vbeta and 13 Jbeta primers. In the authors' workflow: Counted up in a later analysis, unique TCR beta chains came to approximately 83 million, with some 11 million shared. TCRdb's table, derived via immunoSEQ multiplex PCR, lists solely in-frame clones and lacks some. V and J calls plus clone size are reproduced from that table; the DNA served to infer D and trimming. Among approximately 180,000 clones listed, about 80% were seen once. CDR1 is MGHDK, CDR2 SYGVNS, per germline. The CDR3 has 18 amino acids. The trim removed 4 bases at V and 8 bases at J, leaving 18 bases unmatched.

Sequencing used PBMCs. This chain joins TRBV25-1 and TRBJ1-4; 8 positions match TRBD1. This TCR came from a woman in her twenties or thirties in good health and CMV-seronegative. CDR3 DNA: TGTGCCAGCAGTGCCCAGCGGCAGGGGGCGGGCTTAAGAGAAAAACTGTTTTTT. Amino acid sequence: CASSAQRQGAGLREKLFF.